The rows below give T cell receptor beta chains drawn from one sample of a study of T-cell memory formation after mild COVID-19. TCRdb itself ran the 5' RACE reads through MiXCR, one entry per CDR3 protein. The top ten clones hold about 22% of a sample with some 340,000 distinct CDR3 sequences, approximately 12% of them seen once. The source material was PBMCs or a T cell subset sorted from them (not recorded which). The receptors were sampled from a man between 18 and 35 years old who had mild COVID-19 (a few samples of this study predate the infection). Cell type and time point are not known. CDR3s include the opening cysteine and the closing phenylalanine or tryptophan. D genes are given only for firm matches. Size is omitted from some rows. Given values are once, few, many or a class for expanded clones.

TRBV6-5	TRBD1	TRBJ1-1	NA	CASGGTALNTEAFF	TGTGCCAGCGGTGGGACAGCCTTAAACACTGAAGCTTTCTTT
TRBV12-3/TRBV12-4	NA	TRBJ1-6	many	CASSQGPGSYNSPLHF	TGTGCCAGCAGCCAGGGGCCCGGCTCCTATAATTCACCCCTCCACTTT
TRBV7-2	NA	TRBJ2-1	few	CASSTQGGFAYNEQFF	TGTGCCAGCAGCACCCAGGGGGGCTTCGCCTACAATGAGCAGTTCTTC
TRBV7-2	NA	TRBJ1-3	many	CASSFQFGAGNTIYF	TGTGCCAGCAGCTTCCAGTTTGGGGCTGGAAACACCATATATTTT
TRBV12-3/TRBV12-4	NA	TRBJ2-7	few	CASSLIGNSYEQYF	TGTGCCAGCAGTTTAATAGGGAACTCCTACGAGCAGTACTTC
TRBV28	NA	TRBJ1-4	few	CASSPRKNEKLFF	TGTGCCAGCAGTCCCCGGAAAAATGAAAAACTGTTTTTT
TRBV12-3/TRBV12-4	TRBD2	TRBJ2-4	NA	CASAESGGGNIQYF	TGTGCCAGCGCTGAGTCGGGAGGAGGAAACATTCAGTACTTC
TRBV12-3/TRBV12-4	TRBD2	TRBJ2-3	few	CASSSRGAGTDTQYF	TGTGCCAGCAGCTCGCGGGGGGCAGGCACAGATACGCAGTATTTT
TRBV7-7	NA	TRBJ2-5	few	CASSATASGTQYF	TGTGCCAGCAGCGCGACGGCCTCGGGGACCCAGTACTTC
TRBV7-2	TRBD1	TRBJ1-4	few	CASSLGGGTGAEKLFF	TGTGCCAGCAGCTTAGGGGGAGGGACAGGGGCTGAAAAACTGTTTTTT
TRBV7-6	NA	TRBJ1-5	few	CASSLGGRGQPQHF	TGTGCCAGCAGCCTGGGGGGACGGGGTCAGCCCCAGCATTTT
TRBV20-1	NA	TRBJ1-1	NA	CSAREDGNTEAFF	TGCAGTGCTAGAGAGGACGGGAACACTGAAGCTTTCTTT
TRBV5-1	TRBD1	TRBJ1-1	many	CASSGNGQGWTEAFF	TGCGCCAGCAGCGGCAATGGACAGGGGTGGACTGAAGCTTTCTTT
TRBV4-2	TRBD1	TRBJ1-1	NA	CASSQMEGGANTEAFF	TGTGCCAGCAGCCAGATGGAAGGGGGCGCAAACACTGAAGCTTTCTTT
TRBV7-3	NA	TRBJ1-2	NA	CASSLGHSRRAGYTF	TGTGCCAGCAGCCTTGGTCACAGCCGGCGGGCTGGCTACACCTTC
TRBV7-2	TRBD2	TRBJ2-3	NA	CASSLERGGGTDTQYF	TGTGCCAGCAGCTTAGAGCGTGGCGGGGGTACAGATACGCAGTATTTT
TRBV27	TRBD1	TRBJ2-7	few	CASSLLQGAIYEQYF	TGTGCCAGCAGTTTACTACAGGGGGCTATCTACGAGCAGTACTTC
TRBV18	NA	TRBJ1-5	once	CASSHGQPSNQPQHF	TGTGCCAGCTCACACGGACAGCCTAGCAATCAGCCCCAGCATTTT
TRBV7-2	NA	TRBJ2-5	NA	CASSFGQTETQYF	TGTGCCAGCAGCTTCGGTCAGACAGAGACCCAGTACTTC
TRBV25-1	NA	TRBJ1-5	NA	CASSGGIGNQPQHF	TGTGCCAGCAGTGGGGGGATAGGCAATCAGCCCCAGCATTTT
TRBV20-1	TRBD2	TRBJ2-1	NA	CSASRGVTHNEQFF	TGCAGTGCTAGTCGGGGGGTAACCCACAATGAGCAGTTCTTC
TRBV29-1	NA	TRBJ1-1	NA	CSVVGTAVIEAFF	TGCAGCGTGGTTGGGACGGCCGTGATCGAAGCTTTCTTT
TRBV10-2	TRBD1	TRBJ1-4	NA	CASSDPGQGDEKLFF	TGCGCCAGCAGTGACCCGGGACAGGGAGATGAAAAACTGTTTTTT
TRBV12-3/TRBV12-4	NA	TRBJ2-2	few	CASKTGQRSGELFF	TGTGCCAGCAAAACGGGGCAGCGGAGCGGGGAGCTGTTTTTT
TRBV2	NA	TRBJ1-5	NA	CASSPGLDQPQHF	TGTGCCAGCAGTCCTGGACTCGATCAGCCCCAGCATTTT
TRBV20-1	NA	TRBJ1-6	NA	CSARDEAEPENF	TGCAGTGCTAGAGATGAAGCGGAACCCGAGAACTTT
TRBV6-1	TRBD1	TRBJ1-6	NA	CASSVGAGGSPLHF	TGTGCCAGCAGTGTTGGGGCAGGGGGATCACCCCTCCACTTT
TRBV10-2	NA	TRBJ1-2	NA	CASSESEVNYGYTF	TGCGCCAGCAGTGAGTCGGAGGTTAACTATGGCTACACCTTC
TRBV5-1	NA	TRBJ2-1	NA	CASSFWGGPMGNEQFF	TGCGCCAGCAGCTTCTGGGGGGGCCCGATGGGCAATGAGCAGTTCTTC
TRBV10-1	NA	TRBJ2-7	NA	CASPWDRGRGQYF	TGCGCCAGCCCATGGGACCGGGGGCGGGGGCAGTACTTC
TRBV20-1	NA	TRBJ1-1	NA	CSASRTLKTGGAFF	TGCAGTGCTAGTCGGACTCTCAAGACAGGAGGGGCTTTCTTT
TRBV7-9	NA	TRBJ1-5	few	CASSFPREQPQHF	TGTGCCAGCAGCTTCCCGAGGGAGCAGCCCCAGCATTTT
TRBV12-3/TRBV12-4	NA	TRBJ2-3	few	CASSPREFSGVGTQYF	TGTGCCAGCAGCCCCAGAGAATTTAGTGGAGTGGGAACGCAGTATTTT
TRBV20-1	TRBD2	TRBJ2-7	NA	CSARVWSGGWYEQYF	TGCAGTGCTAGAGTTTGGAGCGGGGGTTGGTACGAGCAGTACTTC
TRBV4-1	NA	TRBJ1-1	NA	CASRVMRENTEAFF	TGCGCCAGCAGGGTGATGCGGGAGAACACTGAAGCTTTCTTT
TRBV5-1	TRBD2	TRBJ2-2	many	CASSSYGVVAGSTGELFF	TGCGCCAGCAGCTCGTATGGGGTTGTAGCGGGGTCCACCGGGGAGCTGTTTTTT